Below are 29 T cell receptor beta chains sequenced from a single sample in a study of shared clonotypes between healthy human individuals. TCRdb's table, derived via immunoSEQ multiplex PCR, lists solely in-frame clones and lacks some. Of some 2,100,000 clones in the sample, about 93% were seen once. Terminally differentiated effector memory CD45RA+ cells were left out of the naive CD8 fraction, which was CD45RO-negative and positively selected for CCR7. The material sequenced was naive CD8+ T cells from PBMCs. Every receptor here comes from a man between 18 and 29 years old in good health. Some clones in this sample may be carry-over from other donors' samples.

The CDR3: CASKQTPGDNNQPQHF. The CDR3 DNA follows: TGCGCCAGCAAACAAACCCCCGGGGATAACAATCAGCCCCAGCATTTT. V gene TRBV10-2 combines with J gene TRBJ1-5; D gene uncertain. V lost 7 bases, J lost 3 bases, and 19 bases lay in between. The CDR3 is 16 amino acids. Germline V gene sequence: CDR1 WSHSY, CDR2 SAAADI.

The chain carries TRBV4-2 and TRBJ2-3, with TRBD2 as a possible D gene (6 bases). This CDR3 is built from 19 residues. Trimming removed 0 bases at V and 3 bases at J, with 22 bases between. Germline loops: CDR1 LGHNA, CDR2 YNFKEQ. The CDR3 is CASSQEGGPGGLMTDTQYF. Written as DNA, the CDR3 is TGTGCCAGCAGCCAAGAGGGCGGACCCGGGGGACTGATGACAGATACGCAGTATTTT.

The rearrangement joins TRBV15 to TRBJ1-4, with 7 bases lining up with TRBD1. Germline CDR1 is LNHNV and CDR2 is YYDKDF (reference sequence). The CDR3 totals 13 residues. The J segment lost 5 bases and the V segment lost 7 bases, leaving 4 bases of the junction unmatched. CDR3 in amino acids: CATNRGRNEKLFF. The CDR3 nucleotides are TGTGCCACCAACAGGGGAAGGAATGAAAAACTGTTTTTT.

With regard to this clone: Additional DNA sequences in this sample encode the identical CDR3. This chain joins TRBV28 and TRBJ2-7, with D perhaps TRBD1 (8 bases). Germline CDR1 and CDR2: MDHEN and SYDVKM. The germline V and J ends were trimmed by 6 bases and 3 bases, with 15 bases remaining between them. This CDR3 has 14 residues. CDR3 residues: CASSLTGEGYEQYF. CDR3 DNA sequence: TGTGCCAGCAGCCTGACAGGGGAGGGCTACGAGCAGTACTTC.

This CDR3 reads CASSLVQYSGANVLTF. CDR3 in DNA: TGTGCCAGCAGCTTAGTCCAGTACTCTGGGGCCAACGTCCTGACTTTC. This chain joins TRBV7-8 and TRBJ2-6; D remains ambiguous. The V gene lost 1 base and the J gene lost 0 bases, with 7 bases spanning the gap. This CDR3 spans 16 amino acids. CDR1 is SGHVS, CDR2 FQNEAQ, per germline.

V usage is TRBV19 and J usage is TRBJ2-1, with unresolved D. Germline-derived CDR1 and CDR2 are LNHDA and SQIVND (reference sequence). V shed 4 bases and J shed 0 bases, with 7 bases lying between them. This CDR3 region has 14 residues. The CDR3 region has the DNA TGTGCCAGTAGTAGACTGAGCTCCTACAATGAGCAGTTCTTC. This sequence encodes CASSRLSSYNEQFF.

The rearrangement uses TRBV27 and TRBJ2-7; 8 bases line up with TRBD1. The CDR3 has 13 amino acids. The germline CDR1 and CDR2 sequences are MNHEY and SMNVEV (reference sequence). Losses at the gene ends were 5 bases for V and 4 bases for J; bases not matched to a gene: 4. CDR3 residues: CASSEDRAYEQYF. Written as DNA, the CDR3 is TGTGCCAGCAGTGAGGACAGGGCGTACGAGCAGTACTTC.

This clone was counted a single time. V and J are TRBV27 and TRBJ2-1; D may correspond to TRBD1 or TRBD2 (5 bases each). CDR1 and CDR2 (germline): MNHEY, SMNVEV (reference sequence). There are 14 residues in the CDR3. V shed 6 bases and J shed 5 bases, with 14 bases lying between them. DNA of the CDR3: TGTGCCAGCAGACCCGGGACGAACCACAATGAGCAGTTCTTC. This encodes CASRPGTNHNEQFF.

This clone was seen just once. The chain employs TRBV27 and TRBJ2-7; 13 nucleotides align to TRBD2. Germline-derived CDR1 and CDR2 are MNHEY and SMNVEV (reference sequence). V shed 6 bases and J 6 bases; nucleotides not matched to a gene: 5. The CDR3 has 14 residues. CDR3 sequence (DNA): TGTGCCAGCAGCGGACTAGCGGGAGTGGTCGAGCAGTACTTC. Translated, it gives CASSGLAGVVEQYF.

The rearrangement joins TRBV7-2 to TRBJ1-5, with 7 bases fitting TRBD1. The CDR3 has 14 residues. V gave up 5 bases and J gave up 2 bases; unmatched junction bases: 3. Germline CDR1 reads SGHTA; CDR2 reads FQGNSA. The CDR3 sequence: CASSAGGGNQPQHF. For the CDR3, the DNA is TGTGCCAGCAGCGCAGGGGGTGGCAATCAGCCCCAGCATTTT.

This chain links TRBV6-5 with TRBJ2-5; 10 nucleotides match TRBD2. J gave up 3 bases and V 8 bases, and 0 bases lay outside the gene matches. CDR3 length: 12 amino acids. CDR1 is MNHEY and CDR2 is SVGAGI in the germline V gene. CDR3 nucleotides: TGTGCCAGCGGACTAGCGGAAGAGACCCAGTACTTC. It translates to CASGLAEETQYF.

This chain joins TRBV19 and TRBJ1-2; possible D gene TRBD1, 5 bases. The CDR3 has 14 residues. V lost 5 bases and J lost 3, with 13 bases in between. Per germline, CDR1 LNHDA and CDR2 SQIVND (reference sequence). This CDR3 reads CASSLWGGYYGYTF. CDR3 in DNA: TGTGCCAGTAGTTTGTGGGGGGGGTACTATGGCTACACCTTC.

V gene TRBV27 combines with J gene TRBJ2-1; 11 positions match TRBD2. Germline trimming cut 10 bases from V and 3 bases from J; bases unmatched to any gene: 5. Per germline, CDR1 MNHEY and CDR2 SMNVEV (reference sequence). There are 14 residues in the CDR3. This CDR3 reads CATKLAGDYNEQFF. The CDR3 DNA follows: TGTGCCACCAAACTAGCGGGAGACTACAATGAGCAGTTCTTC.

This rearrangement joins TRBV12-5 to TRBJ2-3; D could derive from TRBD1 or TRBD2 (5 bases each). Germline V CDR1 and CDR2: LGHNT, FRNRAP. There are 16 residues in the CDR3. V was pared by 3 bases and J by 4 bases, with 17 bases between. The CDR3 here is CASGLVLAGRADTQYF. The CDR3 DNA follows: TGTGCTAGTGGTTTAGTGTTGGCAGGGCGGGCAGATACGCAGTATTTT.

This chain uses TRBV2 with TRBJ2-7; D may be TRBD1 (6 bases). The CDR3 is 13 residues long. CDR1 and CDR2 from the germline V gene are SNHLY and FYNNEI. Deletions cut 6 bases from V and 5 bases from J, with 14 bases between. This chain's CDR3 is CASRADRSHEQYF. The DNA of the CDR3 is TGTGCCAGCAGGGCCGACAGGTCCCACGAGCAGTACTTC.

The genes are TRBV11-2 and TRBJ2-1, with 8 bases lining up with TRBD2. Germline V CDR1 and CDR2: SGHAT, FQNNGV. The CDR3 totals 14 residues. V lost 5 bases and J lost 5; bases outside the gene matches: 5. In nucleotides, the CDR3 is TGTGCCAGCAGCGTTAGCGGGATCAACAATGAGCAGTTCTTC. Protein sequence: CASSVSGINNEQFF.

The rearrangement uses TRBV4-3 and TRBJ2-4; D might be TRBD2 (5 bases). Germline-derived CDR1 and CDR2 are LGHNA and YSLEER. This CDR3 spans 15 amino acids. V lost 2 bases and J 8 bases, leaving 16 bases between the germline ends. The CDR3 region has the DNA TGCGCCAGCAGCCAATTACTGCGGTCCGGGGACATTCAGTACTTC. Residues: CASSQLLRSGDIQYF.

This chain links TRBV28 with TRBJ1-2, with a weak D call TRBD1 (6 bases). V was cut by 3 bases and J by 3 bases, with 14 bases left in between. The CDR3 totals 15 residues. Germline V gene sequence: CDR1 MDHEN, CDR2 SYDVKM. The CDR3 region is CASSFGTGIYYGYTF. In nucleotides, the CDR3 is TGTGCCAGCAGTTTCGGTACAGGGATATACTATGGCTACACCTTC.

The chain is built from TRBV6-1 and TRBJ1-5; D ambiguous. Between the trimmed V and J ends, which lost 2 bases and 6 bases, there was a span of 11 bases. CDR1 is MNHNS, CDR2 SASEGT, per germline. The CDR3 is 14 amino acids. CDR3 nucleotide sequence: TGTGCCAGCAGTGAATTTGGGGAGAGTCAGCCCCAGCATTTT. Translation: CASSEFGESQPQHF.

The rearrangement links TRBV7-9 to TRBJ1-2; D gene uncertain. Germline CDR1 and CDR2: SEHNR and FQNEAQ (reference sequence). The V and J ends lost 0 bases and 4 bases respectively, with 9 bases between them. The CDR3 covers 14 residues. The CDR3 coding sequence is TGTGCCAGCAGCTTAGCGCCACAGCTCTATGGCTACACCTTC. Its protein product is CASSLAPQLYGYTF.

This chain connects TRBV5-1 to TRBJ2-1, with TRBD1 identical over 8 bases. CDR1 and CDR2 from the germline V gene are SGHRS and YFSETQ. V was pared by 0 bases and J by 8 bases, with 13 bases of the junction left unmatched. The CDR3 covers 17 residues. DNA for the CDR3: TGCGCCAGCAGCTTGGGTAGCGGACAGGGCCCGGGTGATGAGCAGTTCTTC. It specifies CASSLGSGQGPGDEQFF.

This clone is a singleton in its sample. CDR3 DNA sequence: TGTGCCAGCAGTGGCCACGAGCAGTACTTC. Translation gives CASSGHEQYF. The chain couples TRBV6-1 to TRBJ2-7; no clear D. Germline V gene data show CDR1 as MNHNS and CDR2 as SASEGT. Deletions cut 4 bases from V and 5 bases from J, with 3 bases between. The CDR3 totals 10 residues.

This clone showed up just once. J is TRBJ2-1 and V is TRBV13, with a possible D match to TRBD2 (5 bases). This CDR3 comprises 11 residues. Between the trimmed V and J ends, which lost 4 bases and 13 bases, there was a span of 11 bases. Germline V gives CDR1 PRHDT, CDR2 FYEKMQ (reference sequence). The CDR3 sequence is CASSSGREQFF. DNA of the CDR3: TGTGCCAGCAGCTCAGGTCGGGAACAGTTCTTC.

This chain connects TRBV5-1 to TRBJ2-7; D is unclear. In germline, CDR1 is SGHRS, CDR2 YFSETQ. The CDR3 is 14 residues long. Trimming left V 0 bases short and J 1 base short, with 8 bases between. CDR3 sequence (DNA): TGCGCCAGCAGCTTGGCGCGTCTTTCCTACGAGCAGTACTTC. It codes for CASSLARLSYEQYF.

The chain employs TRBV5-6 and TRBJ1-2, with no clear D. Germline loops: CDR1 SGHDT, CDR2 YYEEEE. The CDR3 is 14 residues long. The germline V and J ends were trimmed by 0 bases and 4 bases, with 10 bases remaining between them. CDR3 DNA sequence: TGTGCCAGCAGCTTGGCGGCAGATCTCTATGGCTACACCTTC. As protein: CASSLAADLYGYTF.

The chain uses TRBV2 and TRBJ1-4; possibly TRBD1 for D (5 bases). Germline V gene data show CDR1 as SNHLY and CDR2 as FYNNEI. Trimming removed 6 bases from V and 4 bases from J, with 15 bases in between. This CDR3 comprises 15 residues. Here the CDR3 reads CASRDRGLGNEKLFF. In DNA, the CDR3 is TGTGCCAGCAGGGACCGGGGGTTGGGTAATGAAAAACTGTTTTTT.

The J gene is TRBJ2-7, the V gene TRBV10-3; a weak D match, TRBD2 (5 bases). Germline lookup yields CDR1 ENHRY and CDR2 SYGVKD. V was clipped by 4 bases and J by 0 bases, with 10 bases between them. CDR3 length equals 14 residues. The DNA for the CDR3 is TGTGCCATCAGTGGCGGTCGGGGCTCCTACGAGCAGTACTTC. As protein: CAISGGRGSYEQYF.

The chain employs TRBV15 and TRBJ1-5; D not resolved. The germline gives CDR1 LNHNV, CDR2 YYDKDF (reference sequence). V lost 5 bases and J 7 bases, leaving 15 bases between the germline ends. This CDR3 is 14 amino acids long. The CDR3 reads CATSETRAGQPQHF. CDR3 nucleotide sequence: TGTGCCACCAGCGAAACTCGGGCCGGACAGCCCCAGCATTTT.

This CDR3 reads CASSLGLVVNTGELFF. The CDR3 DNA is TGTGCCAGCAGCTTAGGCCTGGTAGTTAACACCGGGGAGCTGTTTTTT. The rearrangement joins TRBV5-4 to TRBJ2-2; D gene unclear. Germline CDR1 and CDR2: SGHNT and YYREEE (reference sequence). This CDR3 is 16 amino acids long. Trimming removed 2 bases at V and 2 bases at J, with 13 bases between.